The 2 T cell receptor beta chains reported below all come from one sample, sequenced in a study of blood T cells in healthy people across ages. A second PCR, run for about 6 to 11 cycles, used a sample-barcoded 5' primer plus a J-beta primer mix. TCRdb reprocessed the 5' RACE reads with MiXCR, giving one entry per CDR3 protein. Of some 890,000 distinct CDR3 sequences in the sample, almost 30% are singletons; the top ten hold roughly 10%. These data are also associated with another study on T cells of mothers and their children.

Material for sequencing was blood. Every receptor here comes from a woman aged 40 to 55 in good health.

The genes are TRBV6-6 and TRBJ1-6, with D unresolved. Trimming cost V 8 bases and J 0 bases, with 8 bases left between them. The CDR3 length is 14 residues. CDR1 is MNHNY, CDR2 SVGAGI, per germline (reference sequence). The CDR3 loop is CASGKGSYNSPLHF. In nucleotides, the CDR3 is TGTGCCAGCGGAAAGGGCTCCTATAATTCACCCCTCCACTTT.

V usage is TRBV7-2 and J usage is TRBJ2-1; 8 nucleotides match TRBD1. Germline loops: CDR1 SGHTA, CDR2 FQGNSA. V lost 5 bases and J lost 7; bases outside the gene matches: 10. The length of the CDR3 is 15 residues. This chain's CDR3 is CASSKQDRVGNEQFF. The CDR3 coding sequence is TGTGCCAGCAGCAAACAGGACAGGGTCGGGAATGAGCAGTTCTTC.